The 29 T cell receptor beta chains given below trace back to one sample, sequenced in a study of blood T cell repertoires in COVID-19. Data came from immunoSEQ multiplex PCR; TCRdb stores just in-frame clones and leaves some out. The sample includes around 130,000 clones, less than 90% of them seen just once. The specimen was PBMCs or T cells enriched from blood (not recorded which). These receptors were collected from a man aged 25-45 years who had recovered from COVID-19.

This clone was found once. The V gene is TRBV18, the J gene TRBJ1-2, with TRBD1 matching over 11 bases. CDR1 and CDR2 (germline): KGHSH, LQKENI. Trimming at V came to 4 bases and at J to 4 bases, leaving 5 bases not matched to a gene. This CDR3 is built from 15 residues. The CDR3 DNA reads TGTGCCAGCTCACTTCGGACAGGGGGCGTCTATGGCTACACCTTC. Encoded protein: CASSLRTGGVYGYTF.

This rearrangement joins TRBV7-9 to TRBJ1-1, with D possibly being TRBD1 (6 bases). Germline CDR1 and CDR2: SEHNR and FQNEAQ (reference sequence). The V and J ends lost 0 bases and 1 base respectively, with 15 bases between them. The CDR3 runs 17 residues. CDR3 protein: CASSLAPTGYQNTEAFF. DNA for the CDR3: TGTGCCAGCAGCTTAGCCCCGACAGGTTACCAGAACACTGAAGCTTTCTTT.

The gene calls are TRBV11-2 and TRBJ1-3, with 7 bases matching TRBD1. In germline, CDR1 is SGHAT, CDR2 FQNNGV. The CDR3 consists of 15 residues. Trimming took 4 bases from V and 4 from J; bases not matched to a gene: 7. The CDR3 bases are TGTGCCAGCAGCTACAACACAGGGGTCGGAAACACCATATATTTT. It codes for CASSYNTGVGNTIYF.

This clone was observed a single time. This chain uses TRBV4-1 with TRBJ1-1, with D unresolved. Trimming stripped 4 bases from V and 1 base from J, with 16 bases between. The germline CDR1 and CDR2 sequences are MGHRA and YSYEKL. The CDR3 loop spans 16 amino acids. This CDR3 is CASSPFFRRGNTEAFF. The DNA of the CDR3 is TGCGCCAGCAGCCCATTCTTTCGACGGGGGAACACTGAAGCTTTCTTT.

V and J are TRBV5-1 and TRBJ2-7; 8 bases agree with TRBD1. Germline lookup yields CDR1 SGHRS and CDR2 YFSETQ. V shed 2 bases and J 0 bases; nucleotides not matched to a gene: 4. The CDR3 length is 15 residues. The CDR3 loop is CASSFGTGNSYEQYF. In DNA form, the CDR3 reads TGCGCCAGCAGCTTCGGGACAGGAAACTCCTACGAGCAGTACTTC.

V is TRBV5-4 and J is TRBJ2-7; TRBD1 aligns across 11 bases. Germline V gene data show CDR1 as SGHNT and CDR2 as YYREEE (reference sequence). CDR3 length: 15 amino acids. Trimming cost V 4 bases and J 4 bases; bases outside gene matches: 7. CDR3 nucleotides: TGTGCCAGCAGCCCCGGACAGGGGGCCCCTTACGAGCAGTACTTC. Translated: CASSPGQGAPYEQYF.

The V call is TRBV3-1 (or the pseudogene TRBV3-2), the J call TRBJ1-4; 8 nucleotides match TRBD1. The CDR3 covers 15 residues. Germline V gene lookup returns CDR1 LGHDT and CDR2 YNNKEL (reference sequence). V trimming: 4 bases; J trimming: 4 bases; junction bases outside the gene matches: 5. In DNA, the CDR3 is TGTGCCAGCAGCCCCGACAGGGGCGGTAATGAAAAACTGTTTTTT. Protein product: CASSPDRGGNEKLFF.

CDR3 protein: CASSKTEPNEQYF. CDR3 nucleotide sequence: TGTGCCAGCAGTAAAACAGAACCCAACGAGCAGTACTTC. V and J are TRBV2 and TRBJ2-7; D uncertain. This CDR3 has 13 amino acids. CDR1 is SNHLY and CDR2 is FYNNEI in the germline V gene. The V and J ends lost 5 bases and 5 bases respectively, with 13 bases between them.

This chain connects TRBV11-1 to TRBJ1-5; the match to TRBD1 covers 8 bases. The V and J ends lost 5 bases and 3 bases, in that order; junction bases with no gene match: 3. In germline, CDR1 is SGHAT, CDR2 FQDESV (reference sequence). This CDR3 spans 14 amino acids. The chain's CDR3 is CASSRTGNNQPQHF. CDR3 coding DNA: TGTGCCAGCAGCCGGACAGGGAACAATCAGCCCCAGCATTTT.

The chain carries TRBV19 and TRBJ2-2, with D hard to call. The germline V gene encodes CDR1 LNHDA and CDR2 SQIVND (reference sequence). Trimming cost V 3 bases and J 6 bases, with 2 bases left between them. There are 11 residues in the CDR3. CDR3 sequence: CASSISGELFF. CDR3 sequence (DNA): TGTGCCAGTAGTATCTCCGGGGAGCTGTTTTTT. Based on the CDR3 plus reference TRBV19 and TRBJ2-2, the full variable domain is DGGITQSPKYLFRKEGQNVTLSCEQNLNHDAMYWYRQDPGQGLRLIYYSQIVNDFQKGDIAEGYSVSREKKESFPLTVTSAQKNPTAFYLCASSISGELFFGEGSRLTVL.

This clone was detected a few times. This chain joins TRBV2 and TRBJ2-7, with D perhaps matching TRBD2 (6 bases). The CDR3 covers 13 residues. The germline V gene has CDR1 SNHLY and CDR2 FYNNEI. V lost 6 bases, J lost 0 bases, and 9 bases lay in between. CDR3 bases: TGTGCCAGCAGGGAGGGGCTCTCCTACGAGCAGTACTTC. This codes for CASREGLSYEQYF.

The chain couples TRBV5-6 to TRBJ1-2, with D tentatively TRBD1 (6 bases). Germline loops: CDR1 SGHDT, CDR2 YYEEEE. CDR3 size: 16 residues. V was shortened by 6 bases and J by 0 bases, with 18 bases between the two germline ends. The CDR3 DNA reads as TGTGCCAGCAATCTGGGCGGGGGGCCTACTAACTATGGCTACACCTTC. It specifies CASNLGGGPTNYGYTF.

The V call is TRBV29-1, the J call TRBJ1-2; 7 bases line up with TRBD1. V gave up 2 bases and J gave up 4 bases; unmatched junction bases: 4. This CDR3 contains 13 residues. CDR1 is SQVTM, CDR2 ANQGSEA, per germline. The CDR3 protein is CSVELGTAYGYTF. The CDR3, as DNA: TGCAGCGTTGAATTGGGGACAGCCTATGGCTACACCTTC.

CDR3 protein: CASSWGVTGKETQYF. The CDR3 coding sequence is TGTGCCAGCAGTTGGGGCGTGACAGGGAAAGAGACCCAGTACTTC. This rearrangement joins TRBV7-2 to TRBJ2-5; 7 nucleotides line up with TRBD1. CDR1 SGHTA and CDR2 FQGNSA come from the germline V gene. This CDR3 comprises 15 residues. Trimming took 6 bases from V and 3 from J; bases not matched to a gene: 10. Supplemented by reference TRBV7-2 and TRBJ2-5, the full variable domain reads GAGVSQSPSNKVTEKGKDVELRCDPISGHTALYWYRQSLGQGLEFLIYFQGNSAPDKSGLPSDRFSAERTGGSVSTLTIQRTQQEDSAVYLCASSWGVTGKETQYFGPGTRLLVL.

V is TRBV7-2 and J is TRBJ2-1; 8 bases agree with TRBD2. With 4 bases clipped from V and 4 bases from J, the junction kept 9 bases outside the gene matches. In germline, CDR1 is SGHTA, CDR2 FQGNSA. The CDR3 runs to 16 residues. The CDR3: CASSWAGGATYNEQFF. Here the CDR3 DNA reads TGTGCCAGCAGCTGGGCGGGGGGCGCAACGTACAATGAGCAGTTCTTC. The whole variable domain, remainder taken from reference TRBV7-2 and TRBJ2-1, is GAGVSQSPSNKVTEKGKDVELRCDPISGHTALYWYRQSLGQGLEFLIYFQGNSAPDKSGLPSDRFSAERTGGSVSTLTIQRTQQEDSAVYLCASSWAGGATYNEQFFGPGTRLTVL.

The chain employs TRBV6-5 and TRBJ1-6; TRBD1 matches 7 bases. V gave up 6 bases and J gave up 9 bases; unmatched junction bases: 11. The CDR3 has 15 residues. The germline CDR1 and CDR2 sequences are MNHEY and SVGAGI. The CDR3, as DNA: TGTGCCAGCAGGCGACGCGGCAGGGGGATTTCACCCCTCCACTTT. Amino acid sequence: CASRRRGRGISPLHF.

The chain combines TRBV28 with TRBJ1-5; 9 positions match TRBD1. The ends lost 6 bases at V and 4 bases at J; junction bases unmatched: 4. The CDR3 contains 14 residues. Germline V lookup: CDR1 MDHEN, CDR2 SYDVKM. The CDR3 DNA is TGTGCCAGCAGCCCCGGGACAGGGAATCAGCCCCAGCATTTT. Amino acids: CASSPGTGNQPQHF.

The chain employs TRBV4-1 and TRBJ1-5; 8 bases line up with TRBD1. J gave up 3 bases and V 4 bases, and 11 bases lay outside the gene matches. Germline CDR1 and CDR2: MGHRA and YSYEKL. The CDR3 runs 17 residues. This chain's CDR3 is CASSPYLTGEFNQPQHF. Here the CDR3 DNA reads TGCGCCAGCAGCCCCTACTTGACAGGGGAATTCAATCAGCCCCAGCATTTT.

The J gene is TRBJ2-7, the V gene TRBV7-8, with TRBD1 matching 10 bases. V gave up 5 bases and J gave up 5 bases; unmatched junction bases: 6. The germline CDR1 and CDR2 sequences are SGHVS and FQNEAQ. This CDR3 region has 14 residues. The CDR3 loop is CASSVAGTGDEQYV. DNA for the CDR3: TGTGCCAGCAGCGTCGCCGGGACAGGGGACGAGCAGTACGTC.

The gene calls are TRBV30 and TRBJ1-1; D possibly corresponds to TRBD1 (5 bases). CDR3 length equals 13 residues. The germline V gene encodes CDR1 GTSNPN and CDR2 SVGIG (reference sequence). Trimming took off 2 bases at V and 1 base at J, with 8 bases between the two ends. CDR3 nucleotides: TGTGCCTGGAGTAGGAGGGGGAACACTGAAGCTTTCTTT. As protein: CAWSRRGNTEAFF.

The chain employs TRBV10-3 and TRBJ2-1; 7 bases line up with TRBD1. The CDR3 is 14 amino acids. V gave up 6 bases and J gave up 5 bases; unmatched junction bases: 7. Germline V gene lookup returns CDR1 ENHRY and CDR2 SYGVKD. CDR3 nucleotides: TGTGCCATCAGCGGGACAGCCATACACAATGAGCAGTTCTTC. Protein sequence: CAISGTAIHNEQFF.

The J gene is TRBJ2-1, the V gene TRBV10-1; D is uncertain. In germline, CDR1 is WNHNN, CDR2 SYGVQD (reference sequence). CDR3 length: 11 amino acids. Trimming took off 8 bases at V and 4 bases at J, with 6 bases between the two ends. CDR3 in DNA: TGCGCCAGCGGCCAGTACAATGAGCAGTTCTTC. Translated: CASGQYNEQFF.

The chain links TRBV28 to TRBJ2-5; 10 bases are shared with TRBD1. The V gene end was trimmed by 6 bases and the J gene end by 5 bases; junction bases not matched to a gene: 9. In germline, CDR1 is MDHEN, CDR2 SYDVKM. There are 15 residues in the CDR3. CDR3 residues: CASSPDRGLGETQYF. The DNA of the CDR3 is TGTGCCAGCAGCCCTGACAGGGGGCTGGGGGAGACCCAGTACTTC.

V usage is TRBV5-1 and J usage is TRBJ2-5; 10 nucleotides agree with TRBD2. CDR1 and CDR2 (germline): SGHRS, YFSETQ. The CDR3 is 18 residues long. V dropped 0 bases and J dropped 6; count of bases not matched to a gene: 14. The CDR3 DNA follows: TGCGCCAGCAGCTTGGGGTCGAGCGGGAGGGCCCTTACCAAGACCCAGTACTTC. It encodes CASSLGSSGRALTKTQYF.

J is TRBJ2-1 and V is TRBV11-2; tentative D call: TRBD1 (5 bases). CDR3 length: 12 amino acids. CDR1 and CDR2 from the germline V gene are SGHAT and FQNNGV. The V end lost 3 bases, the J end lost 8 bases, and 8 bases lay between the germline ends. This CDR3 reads CASSFGRDEQFF. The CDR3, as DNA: TGTGCCAGCAGCTTCGGCAGGGATGAGCAGTTCTTC.

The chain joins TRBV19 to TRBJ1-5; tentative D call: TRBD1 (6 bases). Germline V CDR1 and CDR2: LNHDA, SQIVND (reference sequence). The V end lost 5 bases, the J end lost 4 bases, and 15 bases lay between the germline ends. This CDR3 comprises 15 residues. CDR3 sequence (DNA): TGTGCCAGTAGTTGGAAGAGTCAGGGGAATCAGCCCCAGCATTTT. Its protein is CASSWKSQGNQPQHF.

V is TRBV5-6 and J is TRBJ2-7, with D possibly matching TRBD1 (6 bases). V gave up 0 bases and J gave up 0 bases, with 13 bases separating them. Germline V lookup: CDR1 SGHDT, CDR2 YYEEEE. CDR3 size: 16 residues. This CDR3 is CASSLGFQGFSYEQYV. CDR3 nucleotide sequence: TGTGCCAGCAGCTTGGGATTTCAGGGGTTCTCCTACGAGCAGTACGTC.

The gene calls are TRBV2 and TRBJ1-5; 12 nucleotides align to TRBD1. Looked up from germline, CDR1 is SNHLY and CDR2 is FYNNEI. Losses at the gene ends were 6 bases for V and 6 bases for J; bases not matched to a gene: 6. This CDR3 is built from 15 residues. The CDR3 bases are TGTGCCAGCAGCCCCGGGACAGGGGGCGGTCAGCCCCAGCATTTT. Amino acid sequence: CASSPGTGGGQPQHF.

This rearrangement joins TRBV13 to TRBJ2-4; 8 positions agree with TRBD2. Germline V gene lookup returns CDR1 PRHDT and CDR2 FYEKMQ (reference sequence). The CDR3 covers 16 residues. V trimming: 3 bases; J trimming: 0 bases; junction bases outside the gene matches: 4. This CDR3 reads CASSFSGMLAKNIQYF. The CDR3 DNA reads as TGTGCCAGCAGCTTTAGCGGGATGCTAGCCAAAAACATTCAGTACTTC.